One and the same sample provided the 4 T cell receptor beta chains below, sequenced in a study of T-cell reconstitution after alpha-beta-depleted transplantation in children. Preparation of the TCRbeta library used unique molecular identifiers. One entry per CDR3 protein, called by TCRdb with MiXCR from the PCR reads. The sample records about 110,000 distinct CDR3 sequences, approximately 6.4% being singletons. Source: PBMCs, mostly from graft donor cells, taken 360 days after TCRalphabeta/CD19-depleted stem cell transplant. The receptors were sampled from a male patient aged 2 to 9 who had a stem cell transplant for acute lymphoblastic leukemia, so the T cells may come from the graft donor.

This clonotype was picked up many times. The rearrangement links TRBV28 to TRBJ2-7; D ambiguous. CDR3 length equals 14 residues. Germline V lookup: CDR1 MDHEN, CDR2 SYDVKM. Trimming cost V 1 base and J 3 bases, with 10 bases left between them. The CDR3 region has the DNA TGTGCCAGCAGTTTATACGGGCTTGGCTACGAGCAGTACTTC. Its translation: CASSLYGLGYEQYF.

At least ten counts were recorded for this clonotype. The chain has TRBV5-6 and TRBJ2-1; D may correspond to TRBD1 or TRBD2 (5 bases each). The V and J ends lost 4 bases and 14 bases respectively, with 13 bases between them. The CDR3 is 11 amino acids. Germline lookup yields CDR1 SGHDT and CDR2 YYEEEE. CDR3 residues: CASSHGTPEFF. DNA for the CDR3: TGTGCCAGCAGCCATGGGACCCCTGAGTTCTTC.

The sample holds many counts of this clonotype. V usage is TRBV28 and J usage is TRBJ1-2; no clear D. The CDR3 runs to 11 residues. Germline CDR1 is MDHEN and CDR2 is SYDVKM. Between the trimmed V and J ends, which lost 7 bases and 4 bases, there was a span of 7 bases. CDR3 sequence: CASTTRYGYTF. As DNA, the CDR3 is TGTGCCAGCACCACCCGCTATGGCTACACCTTC.

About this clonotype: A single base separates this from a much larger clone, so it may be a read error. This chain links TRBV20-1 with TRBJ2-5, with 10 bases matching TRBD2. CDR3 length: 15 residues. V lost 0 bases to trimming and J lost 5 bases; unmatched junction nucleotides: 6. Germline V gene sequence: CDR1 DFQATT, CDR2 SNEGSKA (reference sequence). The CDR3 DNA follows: TGCAGTGCTAGAGATGTAGCGGGAGGTTCGGAGACCCAGTACTTC. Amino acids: CSARDVAGGSETQYF.